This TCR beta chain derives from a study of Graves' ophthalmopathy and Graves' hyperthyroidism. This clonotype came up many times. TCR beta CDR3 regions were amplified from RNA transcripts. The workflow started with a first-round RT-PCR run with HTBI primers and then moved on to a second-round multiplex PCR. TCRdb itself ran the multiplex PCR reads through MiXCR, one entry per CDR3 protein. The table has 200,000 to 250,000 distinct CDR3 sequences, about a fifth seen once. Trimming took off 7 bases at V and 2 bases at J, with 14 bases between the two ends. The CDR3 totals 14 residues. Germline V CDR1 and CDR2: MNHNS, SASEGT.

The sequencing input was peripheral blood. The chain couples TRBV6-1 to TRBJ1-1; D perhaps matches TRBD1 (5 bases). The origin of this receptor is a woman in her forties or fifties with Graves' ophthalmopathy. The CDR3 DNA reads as TGTGCCAGCATCCCGACAGACTTCAACACTGAAGCTTTCTTT. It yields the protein CASIPTDFNTEAFF.